The 32 T cell receptor beta chains listed next were all sequenced from one sample in a study of cytomegalovirus exposure and HLA in healthy donors. The PCR used 60 Vbeta and 13 Jbeta primers. Sequenced by immunoSEQ multiplex PCR; TCRdb stores in-frame clones only, minus some. Altogether 150,000 to 200,000 clones are present, about 80% being singletons, with the ten largest covering 0.9% to 1.1%. The sequencing sample was made of PBMCs. These TCRs come from a woman aged 40 to 55 in good health and CMV-seronegative.

The genes are TRBV5-1 and TRBJ1-2; 7 bases are a match to TRBD1. Germline V gives CDR1 SGHRS, CDR2 YFSETQ. CDR3 length: 14 residues. Trimming removed 4 bases from V and 4 bases from J; junction bases left unmatched: 7. The CDR3 coding sequence is TGCGCCAGCAGCCCTCGACAGGGAGGCTATGGCTACACCTTC. Protein product: CASSPRQGGYGYTF.

The genes are TRBV30 and TRBJ2-1; 8 bases match TRBD2. CDR1 GTSNPN and CDR2 SVGIG come from the germline V gene (reference sequence). The CDR3 runs 12 residues. J gave up 6 bases and V 4 bases, and 2 bases lay outside the gene matches. This chain's CDR3 is CAWTSGFNEQFF. As DNA, the CDR3 is TGTGCCTGGACTAGCGGGTTCAATGAGCAGTTCTTC.

This clone was seen repeatedly, ten times or more. The chain uses TRBV6-1 and TRBJ1-1, with 7 bases fitting TRBD1. Germline V CDR1 and CDR2: MNHNS, SASEGT. CDR3 length: 14 amino acids. The V gene end was trimmed by 6 bases and the J gene end by 5 bases; junction bases not matched to a gene: 9. CDR3 DNA: TGTGCCAGCAGGAGAGGGGGCCTTGGAACTGAAGCTTTCTTT. This gives the protein CASRRGGLGTEAFF.

The chain recombines TRBV29-1 with TRBJ2-7, with unresolved D. Germline CDR1 SQVTM, CDR2 ANQGSEA. This CDR3 is built from 11 residues. Trimming left V 6 bases short and J 2 bases short, with 8 bases between. As DNA, the CDR3 is TGCAGCGTAATGTTCACCTACGAGCAGTACTTC. Residues: CSVMFTYEQYF.

The rearrangement uses TRBV6-5 and TRBJ2-3; no clear D. Trimming removed 2 bases at V and 3 bases at J, with 12 bases between. The CDR3 is 15 amino acids. The germline CDR1 and CDR2 sequences are MNHEY and SVGAGI. CDR3 coding DNA: TGTGCCAGCAGTTACGAAGGTCCTAGTACAGATACGCAGTATTTT. It is translated as CASSYEGPSTDTQYF.

This chain links TRBV6-1 with TRBJ2-7, with 9 bases that match TRBD1. The CDR3 is 15 residues long. The ends lost 4 bases at V and 6 bases at J; junction bases unmatched: 10. From germline, CDR1 is MNHNS and CDR2 SASEGT. This chain's CDR3 is CASSVWGQGSGEQYF. The CDR3, as DNA: TGTGCCAGCAGTGTTTGGGGACAGGGTTCCGGCGAGCAGTACTTC.

Details on this clone: The CDR3 ends on some other residue instead of the conserved phenylalanine or tryptophan, so this is likely a read error. The DNA is left out, because the CDR3 cannot be placed on it with certainty; the CDR3 is given as TCRdb lists it. V is TRBV2 and J is TRBJ2-4; the DNA was not compared with TRBD2, the D call given in the table. Counting both end residues, the CDR3 totals 14 amino acids. Germline values: CDR1 SNHLY, CDR2 FYNNEI. CDR3 sequence reads: CASSESGGDWSYRS.

V gene TRBV5-4 combines with J gene TRBJ2-7, with a possible D match to TRBD1 (6 bases). In germline, CDR1 is SGHNT, CDR2 YYREEE (reference sequence). CDR3 length: 16 residues. Trimming removed 4 bases at V and 4 bases at J, with 21 bases between. The CDR3 coding sequence is TGTGCCAGCAGCAGTGCTGCAGGACAGAGCTCTTACGAGCAGTACTTC. Its protein is CASSSAAGQSSYEQYF.

The V call is TRBV10-1, the J call TRBJ2-1, with TRBD1 matching over 10 bases. V lost 6 bases to trimming and J lost 0 bases; unmatched junction nucleotides: 11. The CDR3 spans 18 residues. The germline V gene has CDR1 WNHNN and CDR2 SYGVQD (reference sequence). The CDR3 nucleotides read TGCGCCAGCAGGACCGACAGGGGGCACACTAGCTCCTACAATGAGCAGTTCTTC. Residues: CASRTDRGHTSSYNEQFF.

The CDR3 protein is CSVEGLGANYGYTF. CDR3 nucleotide sequence: TGCAGCGTTGAAGGTTTAGGGGCTAACTATGGCTACACCTTC. This rearrangement joins TRBV29-1 to TRBJ1-2, with D possibly being TRBD1 (5 bases). Germline V gives CDR1 SQVTM, CDR2 ANQGSEA. The ends were cut back, 1 base at V and 0 bases at J, with 9 bases in the middle. The length of the CDR3 is 14 residues.

This chain connects TRBV29-1 to TRBJ1-1; D is possibly TRBD1 (6 bases). In germline, CDR1 is SQVTM, CDR2 ANQGSEA. V lost 5 bases and J 7 bases, leaving 17 bases between the germline ends. The CDR3 is made up of 13 amino acids. The CDR3 protein is CSVSATGWGEAFF. In DNA, the CDR3 is TGCAGCGTTAGCGCGACAGGATGGGGTGAAGCTTTCTTT. The full variable domain, rest sourced from reference TRBV29-1 and TRBJ1-1, is SAVISQKPSRDICQRGTSLTIQCQVDSQVTMMFWYRQQPGQSLTLIATANQGSEATYESGFVIDKFPISRPNLTFSTLTVSNMSPEDSSIYLCSVSATGWGEAFFGQGTRLTVV.

This clone occurred once. The V gene is TRBV27, the J gene TRBJ1-4, with TRBD1 matching 12 bases. The CDR3 spans 15 residues. V dropped 2 bases and J dropped 8; count of bases not matched to a gene: 3. Germline lookup yields CDR1 MNHEY and CDR2 SMNVEV (reference sequence). CDR3 sequence (DNA): TGTGCCAGCAGTTTAGGGACAGGGGGCTGGGAAAAACTGTTTTTT. It codes for CASSLGTGGWEKLFF.

The chain is built from TRBV5-1 and TRBJ1-4, with TRBD1 identical over 8 bases. CDR1 is SGHRS and CDR2 is YFSETQ in the germline V gene. The V and J ends lost 5 bases and 7 bases, in that order; junction bases with no gene match: 7. This CDR3 contains 14 residues. The CDR3 DNA reads as TGCGCCAGCAGTCGAGGACAGGGTACTGAAAAACTGTTTTTT. Its translation: CASSRGQGTEKLFF.

The rearrangement uses TRBV7-9 and TRBJ1-1; no clear D gene. The CDR3 totals 14 residues. The V end lost 4 bases, the J end lost 0 bases, and 9 bases lay between the germline ends. Looked up from germline, CDR1 is SEHNR and CDR2 is FQNEAQ (reference sequence). This CDR3 reads CASSSAAVNTEAFF. CDR3 DNA: TGTGCCAGCAGCTCCGCGGCAGTGAACACTGAAGCTTTCTTT.

The chain joins TRBV7-9 to TRBJ1-1; the D gene is possibly TRBD1 (6 bases). Germline V lookup: CDR1 SEHNR, CDR2 FQNEAQ (reference sequence). The CDR3 length is 15 residues. V was pared by 6 bases and J by 1 base, with 15 bases between. CDR3 residues: CASRSPGHPNTEAFF. Here the CDR3 DNA reads TGTGCCAGCAGGTCTCCGGGACACCCGAACACTGAAGCTTTCTTT. Complete variable domain (other parts from reference TRBV7-9 and TRBJ1-1): DTGVSQNPRHKITKRGQNVTFRCDPISEHNRLYWYRQTLGQGPEFLTYFQNEAQLEKSRLLSDRFSAERPKGSFSTLEIQRTEQGDSAMYLCASRSPGHPNTEAFFGQGTRLTVV.

The gene calls are TRBV7-8 and TRBJ2-1, with D possibly TRBD2 on 5 matching bases. CDR3 length: 20 residues. V was pared by 1 base and J by 0 bases, with 22 bases between. Germline CDR1 and CDR2: SGHVS and FQNEAQ. CDR3 nucleotide sequence: TGTGCCAGCAGCTTAGGGTATTCGGGTGAAGCGGTCGGCTCCTACAATGAGCAGTTCTTC. This sequence encodes CASSLGYSGEAVGSYNEQFF.

This rearrangement joins TRBV18 to TRBJ1-5; TRBD1 might be the D (5 bases). The CDR3 is made up of 15 amino acids. Germline values: CDR1 KGHSH, CDR2 LQKENI. With 4 bases removed from V and 4 bases from J, the gap between germline ends came to 14 bases. This CDR3 is CASSRGTSGNQPQHF. In DNA form, the CDR3 reads TGTGCCAGCTCACGGGGGACTTCCGGTAATCAGCCCCAGCATTTT.

The V call is TRBV7-9, the J call TRBJ1-4, with D maybe TRBD1 (6 bases). V gave up 2 bases and J gave up 4 bases, with 17 bases separating them. The length of the CDR3 is 17 residues. Per the germline V gene, CDR1 is SEHNR and CDR2 is FQNEAQ (reference sequence). CDR3 loop: CASSLLPPDRSNEKLFF. CDR3 coding DNA: TGTGCCAGCAGCTTACTCCCCCCGGACAGAAGTAATGAAAAACTGTTTTTT.

The CDR3 nucleotides are TGCAGTGCCGGGAGAATAGGCGAGCAGTACTTC. Translation: CSAGRIGEQYF. The J gene is TRBJ2-7, the V gene TRBV20-1; tentative D call: TRBD2 (6 bases). Germline-derived CDR1 and CDR2 are DFQATT and SNEGSKA (reference sequence). The V gene lost 6 bases and the J gene lost 6 bases, with 12 bases spanning the gap. This CDR3 spans 11 amino acids.

In this sample, this clone turned up once. This chain joins TRBV30 and TRBJ2-1; TRBD1 matches at 7 bases. Losses at the gene ends were 7 bases for V and 2 bases for J; bases not matched to a gene: 2. Germline V gene sequence: CDR1 GTSNPN, CDR2 SVGIG (reference sequence). The CDR3 consists of 12 residues. CDR3 sequence: CASDRAYNEQFF. DNA for the CDR3: TGTGCCTCAGACAGGGCCTACAATGAGCAGTTCTTC. The full variable domain, in which reference TRBV30 and TRBJ2-1 provide the parts outside the CDR3, is SQTIHQWPATLVQPVGSPLSLECTVEGTSNPNLYWYRQAAGRGLQLLFYSVGIGQISSEVPQNLSASRPQDRQFILSSKKLLLSDSGFYLCASDRAYNEQFFGPGTRLTVL.

On this clone: The same CDR3 can be traced to other DNA sequences in this sample. The rearrangement links TRBV6-1 to TRBJ2-7, with 10 bases that match TRBD1. Germline-derived CDR1 and CDR2 are MNHNS and SASEGT. V dropped 4 bases and J dropped 0; count of bases not matched to a gene: 3. This CDR3 comprises 15 residues. CDR3 nucleotide sequence: TGTGCCAGCAGTGCCAGGGACAGGGGCTCCTACGAGCAGTACTTC. Amino acid sequence: CASSARDRGSYEQYF.

This chain uses TRBV28 with TRBJ2-7; D may be TRBD1 (5 bases). The CDR3 contains 14 residues. Trimming removed 7 bases from V and 3 bases from J, with 16 bases in between. Germline V gene sequence: CDR1 MDHEN, CDR2 SYDVKM. CDR3 sequence: CASNPPKGNYEQYF. The CDR3 DNA reads as TGTGCCAGCAACCCCCCAAAGGGGAACTACGAGCAGTACTTC.

This rearrangement joins TRBV2 to TRBJ2-7; TRBD1 agrees at 8 bases. CDR3 length: 15 residues. Unmatched junction bases numbered 8, after V lost 6 bases and J lost 1 base. Germline CDR1 reads SNHLY; CDR2 reads FYNNEI. CDR3 amino acids: CASSQQGGASYEQYF. The DNA of the CDR3 is TGTGCCAGCAGCCAACAGGGGGGTGCGTCCTACGAGCAGTACTTC.

Concerning this clone: At the DNA level, this CDR3 is encoded by other sequences in the same sample as well. The gene calls are TRBV6-1 and TRBJ1-1; TRBD1 might be the D (5 bases). Deletions cut 4 bases from V and 4 bases from J, with 13 bases between. The CDR3 contains 14 residues. The V gene's germline CDR1 is MNHNS and CDR2 SASEGT. CDR3 sequence: CASSVEVGGTEAFF. In DNA, the CDR3 is TGTGCCAGCAGTGTAGAGGTGGGGGGCACTGAAGCTTTCTTT.

This rearrangement joins TRBV5-6 to TRBJ2-5; 10 bases agree with TRBD2. J was trimmed by 3 bases and V by 4 bases; bases with no gene match: 6. Germline V gene sequence: CDR1 SGHDT, CDR2 YYEEEE. This CDR3 has 15 amino acids. CDR3 bases: TGTGCCAGCAGCCTCCTAGCGGGAGTAAAAGAGACCCAGTACTTC. It yields the protein CASSLLAGVKETQYF.

This rearrangement joins TRBV4-1 to TRBJ2-3, with TRBD2 matching over 9 bases. Trimming took 6 bases from V and 5 from J; bases not matched to a gene: 9. The CDR3 is 15 residues long. Germline assignment: CDR1 MGHRA and CDR2 YSYEKL. CDR3 amino acids: CASSRGLAEEDTQYF. The CDR3 region has the DNA TGCGCCAGCAGTAGGGGACTAGCCGAGGAAGATACGCAGTATTTT.

The V call is TRBV11-3, the J call TRBJ2-2; a weak D match, TRBD2 (6 bases). CDR1 is SGHNT and CDR2 is YENEEA in the germline V gene. V was clipped by 1 base and J by 3 bases, with 12 bases between them. The CDR3 is 16 amino acids. CDR3 residues: CASSLGGTLHTGELFF. CDR3 coding DNA: TGTGCCAGCAGCTTAGGCGGGACGTTGCACACCGGGGAGCTGTTTTTT.

The CDR3 DNA sequence: TGTGCCAGCAGTAAAGAGGGACAGGGGACGCGGGAGCTGTTTTTT. Translating gives CASSKEGQGTRELFF. The V and J genes are TRBV27 and TRBJ2-2; 10 positions match TRBD1. V shed 5 bases and J 9 bases; nucleotides not matched to a gene: 9. There are 15 residues in the CDR3. Germline V gene lookup returns CDR1 MNHEY and CDR2 SMNVEV (reference sequence).

The chain links TRBV2 to TRBJ2-7, with 7 bases matching TRBD1. The trim removed 7 bases at V and 0 bases at J, leaving 6 bases unmatched. The germline CDR1 and CDR2 sequences are SNHLY and FYNNEI. This CDR3 region has 14 residues. CDR3 residues: CASTRQGTSYEQYF. The CDR3 region has the DNA TGTGCCAGCACCCGACAGGGCACCTCCTACGAGCAGTACTTC.

The chain couples TRBV29-1 to TRBJ1-1; weak D call: TRBD1 (5 bases). In germline, CDR1 is SQVTM, CDR2 ANQGSEA. The V and J ends lost 7 bases and 1 base respectively, with 13 bases between them. This CDR3 is built from 13 residues. The CDR3 is CSAGETGNTEAFF. Written as DNA, the CDR3 is TGCAGCGCAGGAGAAACAGGGAACACTGAAGCTTTCTTT.

The V call is TRBV18, the J call TRBJ1-5, with a weak D call TRBD1 (5 bases). This CDR3 is 14 amino acids long. Germline V lookup: CDR1 KGHSH, CDR2 LQKENI. The V gene lost 3 bases and the J gene lost 2 bases, with 8 bases spanning the gap. The CDR3 loop is CASSPREGNQPQHF. The CDR3, as DNA: TGTGCCAGCTCACCCAGGGAAGGCAATCAGCCCCAGCATTTT.

This clone was seen more than once but under ten times. CDR3 region: CASSYGAASTDTQYF. The CDR3 coding sequence is TGTGCCAGCAGTTACGGCGCAGCGAGCACAGATACGCAGTATTTT. The chain has TRBV6-5 and TRBJ2-3; no clear D gene. Germline assignment: CDR1 MNHEY and CDR2 SVGAGI. V was pared by 2 bases and J by 0 bases, with 9 bases between. The CDR3 has 15 amino acids.